This T cell receptor beta chain was retrieved from a study of blood T cell repertoires in COVID-19. There are 15 residues in the CDR3. Deletions cut 1 base from V and 5 bases from J, with 12 bases between. CDR1 and CDR2 from the germline V gene are MNHEY and SVGEGT. Sequencing was performed with immunoSEQ multiplex PCR; in TCRdb, only in-frame clones are kept and a portion is missing. Here the sample spans around 250,000 clones, around 89% being singletons. The V call is TRBV6-2 or TRBV6-3, the J call TRBJ1-5; D remains unclear. This receptor was obtained from a young woman who had recovered from COVID-19. The sequencing input was PBMCs or T cells enriched from blood (not recorded which). DNA for the CDR3: TGTGCCAGCAGTTACTTACGGGAGCTAGATCAGCCCCAGCATTTT. Its protein is CASSYLRELDQPQHF.